This T cell receptor (beta chain) was found in a study of blood T cell repertoires in COVID-19. Study summary: Some COVID-19 samples were acute and others convalescent; all came from the United States, Italy and Spain.

In the source study's methods: Estimates of nucleated cell counts were drawn from the amplification of reference gene primers. The table came from immunoSEQ multiplex PCR; TCRdb's copy has only in-frame clones and leaves some out. D and trimming come from the DNA, and the V and J calls and clone size come from that table. Of a few hundred thousand clones listed, roughly nine tenths are singletons. Germline V lookup: CDR1 SGHTA, CDR2 FQGTGA. V was trimmed by 1 base and J by 4 bases, leaving 7 bases between them. CDR3 length: 13 residues. Assignment of participants to cohorts was predicated upon participant-reported clinical history. Two negative PCRs, clearance, or symptom resolution were required of recovered Cohort 3 donors.

Sequences were obtained from PBMCs or T cells enriched from blood (not recorded which). The sequence came from a woman younger than 45 who had recovered from COVID-19. The chain recombines TRBV7-3 with TRBJ1-1; D is ambiguous. CDR3 sequence: CASSLMESTEAFF. As DNA, the CDR3 is TGTGCCAGCAGCTTAATGGAGAGCACTGAAGCTTTCTTT.